This T cell receptor (beta chain) stems from a study of OX40 agonist ivuxolimab in advanced cancers. This clone was observed a single time. The antigen remains undetermined. The CDR3 sequence is 16 residues long. Germline assignment: CDR1 ENHRY and CDR2 SYGVKD. With V trimmed by 0 bases and J by 4 bases, 3 bases remained unmatched. Measured with immunoSEQ multiplex PCR; TCRdb has only the in-frame clones, and not every one. The sample shows around 63,000 clones, approximately 90% of them seen only once. Study findings and constraints: At 0.1 to 3.0 mg/kg and by week 6, CD4+ and CD8+ T cells in the blood had expanded clonally. Among patients with partial responses at 0.1-3.0 mg/kg, clonal expansion was among the lowest.

Source: CD4+ or CD8+ T cells sorted from blood, taken in a trial of the OX40 agonist ivuxolimab. The chain recombines TRBV10-3 with TRBJ2-6, with 7 bases fitting TRBD1. This clonotype originated in an adult with an advanced solid tumor such as melanoma, head and neck, liver or kidney cancer. CDR3 nucleotides: TGTGCCATCAGTGAGTCCCAGGGGGTGGGGGCCAACGTCCTGACTTTC. It yields the protein CAISESQGVGANVLTF.